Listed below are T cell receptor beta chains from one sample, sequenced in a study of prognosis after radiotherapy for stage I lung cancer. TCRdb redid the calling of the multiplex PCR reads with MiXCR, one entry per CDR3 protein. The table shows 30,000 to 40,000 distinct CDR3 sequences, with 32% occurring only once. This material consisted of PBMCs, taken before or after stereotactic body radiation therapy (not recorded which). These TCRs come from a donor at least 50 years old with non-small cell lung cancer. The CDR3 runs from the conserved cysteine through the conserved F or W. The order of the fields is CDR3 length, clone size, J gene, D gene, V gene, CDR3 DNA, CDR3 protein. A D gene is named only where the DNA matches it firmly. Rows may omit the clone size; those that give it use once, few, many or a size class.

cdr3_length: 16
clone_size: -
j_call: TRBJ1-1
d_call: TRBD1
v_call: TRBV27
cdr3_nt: TGTGCCAGCAACCCAGACAGGGGGCCAGGATACACTGAAGCTTTCTTT
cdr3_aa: CASNPDRGPGYTEAFF

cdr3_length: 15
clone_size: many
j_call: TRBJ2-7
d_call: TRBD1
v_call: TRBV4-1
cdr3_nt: TGCGCCAGCAGCCAAGATAGAGGGGGCGCCTACGAGCAGTACTTC
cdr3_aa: CASSQDRGGAYEQYF

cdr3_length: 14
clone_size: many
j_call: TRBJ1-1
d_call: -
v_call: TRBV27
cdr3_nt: TGTGCCAGCAGTTTATCCCGGAAGGGGACTGAAGCTTTCTTT
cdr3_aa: CASSLSRKGTEAFF

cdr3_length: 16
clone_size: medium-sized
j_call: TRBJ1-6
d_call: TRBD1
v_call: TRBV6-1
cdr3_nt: TGTGCCAGCAGTACGGGACTGACAGGGGAGGGATCACCCCTCCACTTT
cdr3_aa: CASSTGLTGEGSPLHF

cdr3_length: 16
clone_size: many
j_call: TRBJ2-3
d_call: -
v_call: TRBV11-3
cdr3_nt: TGTGCCAGCAGCCAGGGGTCCAGCGGATTCACAGATACGCAGTATTTT
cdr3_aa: CASSQGSSGFTDTQYF

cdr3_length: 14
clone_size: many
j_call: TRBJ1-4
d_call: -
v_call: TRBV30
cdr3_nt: TGTGCCTGGAGTGTAGGCAGGGAAGCTGAAAAACTGTTTTTT
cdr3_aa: CAWSVGREAEKLFF

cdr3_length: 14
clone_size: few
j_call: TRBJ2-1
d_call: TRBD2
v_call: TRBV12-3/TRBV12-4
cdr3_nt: TGTGCCAGCAGTTCGCTAGCGGTACTGGATGAGCAGTTCTTC
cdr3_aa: CASSSLAVLDEQFF

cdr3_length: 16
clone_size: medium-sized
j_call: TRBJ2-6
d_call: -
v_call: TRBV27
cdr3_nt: TGTGCCAGCAGCTCGGGACGATTGTCCGGGGCCAACGTCCTGACTTTC
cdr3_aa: CASSSGRLSGANVLTF

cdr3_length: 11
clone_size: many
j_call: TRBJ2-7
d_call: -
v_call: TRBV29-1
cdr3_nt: TGCAGCGTGGGAAGGGCCTACGAGCAGTACTTC
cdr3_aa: CSVGRAYEQYF

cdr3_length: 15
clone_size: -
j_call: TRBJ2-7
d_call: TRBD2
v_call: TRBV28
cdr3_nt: TGTGCCAGCAGTTCACTAGCGGGATGGTCATACGAGCAGTACTTC
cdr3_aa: CASSSLAGWSYEQYF

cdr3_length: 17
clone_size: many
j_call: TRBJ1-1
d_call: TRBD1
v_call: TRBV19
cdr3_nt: TGTGCCAGTGTCCGTAAGACAGGGGGATCGTACAACACTGAAGCTTTCTTT
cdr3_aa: CASVRKTGGSYNTEAFF

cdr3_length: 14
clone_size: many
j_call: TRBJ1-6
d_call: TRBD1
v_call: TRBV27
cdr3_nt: TGTGCCAGCAGTTATGGGACAGGGCGTCAGGCCCTCCACTTT
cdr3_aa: CASSYGTGRQALHF

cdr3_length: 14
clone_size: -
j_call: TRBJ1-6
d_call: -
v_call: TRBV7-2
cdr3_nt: TGTGCCAGCAGCGACAGAGGTTTTAATTCACCCCTCCACTTT
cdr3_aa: CASSDRGFNSPLHF

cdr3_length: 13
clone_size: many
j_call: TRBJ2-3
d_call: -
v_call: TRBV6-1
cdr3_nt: TGTGCCAGCATTGGTGCTAGCACAGATACGCAGTATTTT
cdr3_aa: CASIGASTDTQYF

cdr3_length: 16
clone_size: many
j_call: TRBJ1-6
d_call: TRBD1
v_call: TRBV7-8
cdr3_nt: TGTGCCAGCAGCTCGGATGGACAGGGTGTTAATTCACCCCTCCACTTT
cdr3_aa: CASSSDGQGVNSPLHF

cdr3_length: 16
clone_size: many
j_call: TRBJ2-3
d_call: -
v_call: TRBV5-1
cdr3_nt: TGCGCCAGCAGCGCGCAGGGATTTGGTAGCACAGATACGCAGTATTTT
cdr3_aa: CASSAQGFGSTDTQYF

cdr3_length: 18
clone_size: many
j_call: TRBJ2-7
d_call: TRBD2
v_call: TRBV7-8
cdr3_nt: TGTGCCAGCAGCTTAAGGTTAGCGGGGGGCGCAGCGTCCTACGAGCAGTACTTC
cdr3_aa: CASSLRLAGGAASYEQYF

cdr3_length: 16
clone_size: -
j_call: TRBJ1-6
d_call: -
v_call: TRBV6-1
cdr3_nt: TGTGCCAGCAGTGAAGAGGCAGGGGCGAATAATTCACCCCTCCACTTT
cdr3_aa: CASSEEAGANNSPLHF

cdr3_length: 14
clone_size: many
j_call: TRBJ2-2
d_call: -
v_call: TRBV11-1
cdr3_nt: TGTGCCAGCAGCTTAGGGGAGGACACCGGGGAGCTGTTTTTT
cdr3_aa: CASSLGEDTGELFF

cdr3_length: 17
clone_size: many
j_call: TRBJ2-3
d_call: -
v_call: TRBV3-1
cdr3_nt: TGTGCCAGCAGCCAAGATCTGGGAAGATCGGGCACAGATACGCAGTATTTT
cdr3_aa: CASSQDLGRSGTDTQYF

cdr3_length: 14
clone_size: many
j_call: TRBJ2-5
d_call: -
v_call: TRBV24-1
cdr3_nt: TGTGCCACCAGTCAGGACAGTTTTTTAGAGACCCAGTACTTC
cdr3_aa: CATSQDSFLETQYF

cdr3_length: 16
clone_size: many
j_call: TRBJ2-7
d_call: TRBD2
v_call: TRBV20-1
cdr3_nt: TGCAGTGTAACAATTAGCGGGGGCCCGAGCTCCTACGAGCAGTACTTC
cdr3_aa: CSVTISGGPSSYEQYF

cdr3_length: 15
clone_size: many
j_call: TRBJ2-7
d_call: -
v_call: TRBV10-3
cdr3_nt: TGTGCCATCAGTGGTGAACGGAGGACCAGTGGCGAGCAGTACTTC
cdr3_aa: CAISGERRTSGEQYF

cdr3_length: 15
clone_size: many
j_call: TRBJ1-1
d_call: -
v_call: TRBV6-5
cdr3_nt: TGTGCCAGCAGTTACAACCAGGGGATGAACACTGAAGCTTTCTTT
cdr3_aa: CASSYNQGMNTEAFF

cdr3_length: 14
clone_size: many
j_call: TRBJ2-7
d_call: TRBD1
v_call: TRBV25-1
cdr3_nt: TGTGCCAGCACCCGGACAGGGGGCTTCGACGAGCAGTACTTC
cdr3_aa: CASTRTGGFDEQYF

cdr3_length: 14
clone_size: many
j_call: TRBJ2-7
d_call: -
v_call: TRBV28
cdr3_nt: TGTGCCAGCAGGCCCGCACCAAGCTCCTACGAGCAGTACTTC
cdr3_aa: CASRPAPSSYEQYF

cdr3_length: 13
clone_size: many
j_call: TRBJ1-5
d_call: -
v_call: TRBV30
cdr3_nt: TGTGCCTGGAGTGGAGATAGCAATCAGCCCCAGCATTTT
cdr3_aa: CAWSGDSNQPQHF

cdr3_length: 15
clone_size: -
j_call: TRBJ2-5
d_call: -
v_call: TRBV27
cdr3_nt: TGTGCCAGCAGACCCAGTGTCTCTCTTCAAGAGACACAGTACTTC
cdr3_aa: CASRPSVSLQETQYF

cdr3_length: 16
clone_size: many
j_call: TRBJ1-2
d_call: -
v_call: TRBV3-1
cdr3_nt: TGTGCCAGCAGCCAAGATTGGGGGGTTCGGAACTATGGCTACACCTTC
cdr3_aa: CASSQDWGVRNYGYTF

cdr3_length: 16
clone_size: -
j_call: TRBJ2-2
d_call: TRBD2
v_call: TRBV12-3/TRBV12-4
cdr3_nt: TGTGCCAGCAGTGCGGGACTAGCGGTTAACACCGGGGAGCTGTTTTTT
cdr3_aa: CASSAGLAVNTGELFF

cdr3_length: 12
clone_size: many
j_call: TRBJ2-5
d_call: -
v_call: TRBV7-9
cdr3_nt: TGTGCCAGCAGCTTTTCCGAAGAGACCCAGTACTTC
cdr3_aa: CASSFSEETQYF

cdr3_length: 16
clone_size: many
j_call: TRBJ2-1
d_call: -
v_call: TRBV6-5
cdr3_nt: TGTGCCAGCAGTTACTCAATCAACAGATTCTACAATGAGCAGTTCTTC
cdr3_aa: CASSYSINRFYNEQFF

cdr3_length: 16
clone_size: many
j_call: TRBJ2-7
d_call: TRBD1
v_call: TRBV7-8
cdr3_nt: TGTGCCAGCAGCTTACCACGGGACAGGGGCTCCTACGAGCGGTACTTC
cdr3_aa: CASSLPRDRGSYERYF

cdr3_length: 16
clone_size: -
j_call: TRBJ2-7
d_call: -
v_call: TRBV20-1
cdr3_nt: TGCAGTGCCAGGGGGACGGGACTATCGTACTCCTACGAGCAGTACTTC
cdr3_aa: CSARGTGLSYSYEQYF

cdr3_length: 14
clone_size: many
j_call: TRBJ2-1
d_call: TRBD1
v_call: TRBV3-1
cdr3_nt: TGTGCCAGCAGCCACGGGACAGAAGGCAATGAGCAGTTCTTC
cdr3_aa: CASSHGTEGNEQFF

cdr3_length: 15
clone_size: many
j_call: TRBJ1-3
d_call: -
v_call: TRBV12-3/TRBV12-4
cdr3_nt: TGTGCCAGCAGTCACAGCCCCCGCTCTGGAAACACCATATATTTT
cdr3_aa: CASSHSPRSGNTIYF

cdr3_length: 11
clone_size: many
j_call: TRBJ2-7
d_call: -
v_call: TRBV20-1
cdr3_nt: TGCAGTGCTAGAGAGTCGGGCCCCCAGTACTTC
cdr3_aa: CSARESGPQYF

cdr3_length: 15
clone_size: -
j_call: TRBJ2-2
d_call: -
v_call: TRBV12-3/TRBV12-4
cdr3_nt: TGCGCCAGCAGTTTCCGGCAGGTGGGTACCGGGGAGCTGTTTTTT
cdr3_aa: CASSFRQVGTGELFF

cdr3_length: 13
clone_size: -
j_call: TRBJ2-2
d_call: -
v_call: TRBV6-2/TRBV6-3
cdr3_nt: TGTGCTCACGGACATCCTAACACCGGGGAGCTGTTTTTT
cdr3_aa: CAHGHPNTGELFF

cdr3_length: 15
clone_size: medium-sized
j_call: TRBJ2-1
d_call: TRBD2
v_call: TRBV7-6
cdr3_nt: TGTGCCAGCAGCTTGGGCGGGGGGAGATACAATGAGCAGTTCTTC
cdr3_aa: CASSLGGGRYNEQFF

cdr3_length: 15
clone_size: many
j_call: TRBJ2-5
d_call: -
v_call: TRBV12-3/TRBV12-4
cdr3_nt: TGTGCCAGCAGTTTAGGGGAGCCAAGCCGGGAGACCCAGTACTTC
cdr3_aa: CASSLGEPSRETQYF

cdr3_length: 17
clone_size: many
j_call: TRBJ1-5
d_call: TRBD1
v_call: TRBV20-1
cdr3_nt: TGCAGTGCTAGGATACAGGGGGGGGATTATAGCAATCAGCCCCAGCATTTT
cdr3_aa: CSARIQGGDYSNQPQHF

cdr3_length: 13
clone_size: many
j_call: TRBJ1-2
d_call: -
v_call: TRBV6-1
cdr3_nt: TGTGCCAGCAATCAAGGAACGACTTATGGCTACACCTTC
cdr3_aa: CASNQGTTYGYTF